What follows are 7 T cell receptor beta chains derived from one specimen sequenced in a study of PD-L1 blockade in urothelial cancer. This sample's time point: peripheral blood 6 weeks after treatment start. The table came from immunoSEQ multiplex PCR; TCRdb's copy has only in-frame clones and leaves some out. This table holds around 30,000 clones, 80% to 85% found once. The material was PBMCs, obtained around atezolizumab (anti-PD-L1) treatment. These TCRs come from a man aged 65-85 years with urothelial cancer.

The rearrangement joins TRBV19 to TRBJ1-5, with D maybe TRBD1 (5 bases). V lost 3 bases and J 7 bases, leaving 16 bases between the germline ends. The CDR3 runs to 15 residues. Looked up from germline, CDR1 is LNHDA and CDR2 is SQIVND (reference sequence). This CDR3 reads CASSIEGEGYQPQHF. CDR3 nucleotide sequence: TGTGCCAGTAGTATTGAAGGGGAGGGGTACCAGCCCCAGCATTTT.

The chain joins TRBV7-3 to TRBJ2-7, with 9 bases that match TRBD1. The germline CDR1 and CDR2 sequences are SGHTA and FQGTGA. The V and J ends lost 5 bases and 3 bases, in that order; junction bases with no gene match: 2. The length of the CDR3 is 13 residues. CDR3 nucleotide sequence: TGTGCCAGCAGCAGGGACAGGGACTACGAGCAGTACTTC. Its protein is CASSRDRDYEQYF.

The chain is built from TRBV5-8 and TRBJ2-1; 10 bases align to TRBD2. The CDR3 totals 16 residues. Germline V gene sequence: CDR1 SGHTS, CDR2 YDEGEE. V trimming: 4 bases; J trimming: 9 bases; junction bases outside the gene matches: 13. CDR3 amino acids: CASSDQALAGAGEQFF. CDR3 in DNA: TGTGCCAGCAGCGACCAGGCTCTAGCGGGAGCGGGTGAGCAGTTCTTC. Based on the CDR3 plus reference TRBV5-8 and TRBJ2-1, the full variable domain is EAGVTQSPTHLIKTRGQQATLRCSPISGHTSVYWYQQALGLGLQFLLWYDEGEERNRGNFPPRFSGRQFPNYSSELNVNALELEDSALYLCASSDQALAGAGEQFFGPGTRLTVL.

The chain combines TRBV19 with TRBJ1-5; 8 positions agree with TRBD1. CDR1 is LNHDA and CDR2 is SQIVND in the germline V gene (reference sequence). J was trimmed by 4 bases and V by 6 bases; bases with no gene match: 8. This CDR3 region has 15 residues. The CDR3 DNA follows: TGTGCCAGTAGCTCCCTCACAGGGGGTAATCAGCCCCAGCATTTT. Its translation is CASSSLTGGNQPQHF.

The V and J genes are TRBV7-3 and TRBJ2-2, with a possible D match to TRBD1 (5 bases). CDR1 is SGHTA, CDR2 FQGTGA, per germline. There are 13 residues in the CDR3. V dropped 2 bases and J dropped 5 bases, with 6 bases sitting between them. CDR3 nucleotides: TGTGCCAGCAGCTTAGGGGCGACCGGGGAGCTGTTTTTT. It yields the protein CASSLGATGELFF.

The table lists this clone with a count of one. The chain is built from TRBV28 and TRBJ2-2; D is perhaps TRBD2 (6 bases). From germline, CDR1 is MDHEN and CDR2 SYDVKM. This CDR3 is built from 15 residues. The germline V and J ends were trimmed by 6 bases and 3 bases, with 14 bases remaining between them. CDR3 protein: CASSLGTLDTGELFF. CDR3 nucleotides: TGTGCCAGCAGCTTAGGGACTCTCGACACCGGGGAGCTGTTTTTT.

This chain uses TRBV7-8 with TRBJ2-1, with no clear D. The CDR3 totals 16 residues. V was clipped by 0 bases and J by 5 bases, with 14 bases between them. From germline, CDR1 is SGHVS and CDR2 FQNEAQ. The CDR3 nucleotides are TGTGCCAGCAGCTTAGCCGTTTGGAACGGAGACAATGAGCAGTTCTTC. It codes for CASSLAVWNGDNEQFF.